This T cell receptor beta chain was recovered during a study of blood T cell repertoires in COVID-19. Background on the study: Samples representing acute and convalescent COVID-19 were sourced from the United States, Italy and Spain. Sources were T cells, B-cell-depleted T cells, or PBMCs; the material itself was cDNA or gDNA.

Authors' data handling: Counts of nucleated cells, estimated from reference gene primer amplification, were obtained. The protocol was immunoSEQ multiplex PCR, while the TCRdb copy is restricted to in-frame clones and leaves out a portion. V and J calls plus clone size are reproduced from that table; the DNA served to infer D and trimming. The sample consists of hundreds of thousands of clones, 80% to 90% of them appearing once. This CDR3 spans 15 amino acids. Germline V gene lookup returns CDR1 MNHEY and CDR2 SVGAGI. V gave up 4 bases and J gave up 8 bases, with 20 bases separating them. Sequenced sample: peripheral blood. The chain links TRBV6-5 to TRBJ1-2, with D unclear. The source of this sequence is a middle-aged woman who had recovered from COVID-19. DNA of the CDR3: TGTGCCAGCAGTTCCCACTTCTCGCGGGGAGGCGGCTACACCTTC. Its protein is CASSSHFSRGGGYTF.